The 3 T cell receptor beta chains given below trace back to one sample, sequenced in a study of cytomegalovirus exposure and HLA in healthy donors. Generated by immunoSEQ multiplex PCR, the TCRdb table keeps only in-frame clones and is missing some. The sample yields some 150,000 clones, approximately 86% seen once. Source material: PBMCs. These receptors were obtained from a man aged 18-30 years in good health and CMV-seropositive.

The chain has TRBV12-5 and TRBJ2-2; D is undetermined. Germline V gene sequence: CDR1 LGHNT, CDR2 FRNRAP. Trimming shortened V by 7 bases and J by 7 bases, and 13 bases separated the two germline ends. The CDR3 totals 13 residues. The CDR3 DNA reads as TGTGCTAGTGCAGACCGGAGAGGCGGGGAGCTGTTTTTT. Translating it yields CASADRRGGELFF.

This chain joins TRBV7-8 and TRBJ1-1; possibly TRBD1 for D (5 bases). Looked up from germline, CDR1 is SGHVS and CDR2 is FQNEAQ. Trimming pared 2 bases from V and 4 bases from J, leaving 17 bases between. The CDR3 consists of 16 residues. In DNA, the CDR3 is TGTGCCAGCAGCTTACTGGCCTCAGGGTTGGGCACTGAAGCTTTCTTT. Its translation: CASSLLASGLGTEAFF. The entire variable domain, with the rest obtained from reference TRBV7-8 and TRBJ1-1, is as follows: GAGVSQSPRYKVAKRGQDVALRCDPISGHVSLFWYQQALGQGPEFLTYFQNEAQLDKSGLPSDRFFAERPEGSVSTLKIQRTQQEDSAVYLCASSLLASGLGTEAFFGQGTRLTVV.

J is TRBJ2-7 and V is TRBV27; weak D call: TRBD1 (6 bases). Germline lookup yields CDR1 MNHEY and CDR2 SMNVEV (reference sequence). This CDR3 is 14 amino acids long. V was cut by 7 bases and J by 5 bases, with 18 bases left in between. CDR3 region: CASIADRISDEQYF. As DNA, the CDR3 is TGTGCCAGCATCGCCGACAGGATTAGCGACGAGCAGTACTTC.